The 27 T cell receptor beta chains reported below all come from one sample, sequenced in a study of CD8+CD57+ T cells in acquired aplastic anemia. The use of genomic DNA as template underpinned the TCR beta VDJ and CDR3 profiling. TCRdb reprocessed the reads via MiXCR and lists one record per CDR3 protein. The data contain about 180,000 distinct CDR3 sequences, about half of them singletons. Whoever was chosen for sequencing had shown CD8+CD57+ cell expansion by flow cytometry. Sequences were obtained from sorted CD4+, CD8+, or CD8+CD57+ T cells (not recorded which) from PBMCs. These receptors all come from a human donor with aplastic anemia.

This chain connects TRBV20-1 to TRBJ2-1, with D perhaps matching TRBD2 (7 bases). The length of the CDR3 is 14 residues. The V gene's germline CDR1 is DFQATT and CDR2 SNEGSKA (reference sequence). V lost 3 bases and J 7 bases, leaving 16 bases between the germline ends. This CDR3 is CSASLGGPGNEQFF. The CDR3 DNA reads TGCAGTGCTAGCTTGGGGGGGCCGGGGAATGAGCAGTTCTTC.

V usage is TRBV11-2 and J usage is TRBJ2-1; 7 bases match TRBD2. Germline V CDR1 and CDR2: SGHAT, FQNNGV. V gave up 4 bases and J gave up 8 bases; unmatched junction bases: 11. CDR3 length: 15 residues. DNA for the CDR3: TGTGCCAGCAGCTCAGGCGGGAGAGGTCCATATGAGCAGTTCTTC. It translates to CASSSGGRGPYEQFF.

The V gene is TRBV24-1, the J gene TRBJ2-2; D remains ambiguous. With 4 bases removed from V and 7 bases from J, the gap between germline ends came to 9 bases. CDR1 is KGHDR and CDR2 is SFDVKD in the germline V gene. The CDR3 loop spans 13 amino acids. CDR3 region: CATSDYIGGELFF. The CDR3 nucleotides read TGTGCCACCAGTGACTACATAGGCGGGGAGCTGTTTTTT.

This chain uses TRBV24-1 with TRBJ1-5; D might be TRBD1 (6 bases). The CDR3 sequence is 14 residues long. Germline CDR1 KGHDR, CDR2 SFDVKD. Trimming left V 2 bases short and J 3 bases short, with 7 bases between. DNA of the CDR3: TGTGCCACCAGTGATTCAGGGGACAATCAGCCCCAGCATTTT. As protein: CATSDSGDNQPQHF.

This chain links TRBV20-1 with TRBJ1-2, with a tentative D call TRBD1 (5 bases). Deletions cut 0 bases from V and 3 bases from J, with 11 bases between. CDR3 length: 14 amino acids. Germline CDR1 DFQATT, CDR2 SNEGSKA (reference sequence). CDR3: CSARDEGLDYGYTF. CDR3 bases: TGCAGTGCTAGAGATGAGGGGTTGGACTATGGCTACACCTTC.

This clonotype was observed many times. The CDR3 loop is CASSVGDSRNEKLFF. The CDR3 DNA is TGTGCCAGCAGCGTAGGGGACAGCCGGAATGAAAAACTGTTTTTT. This sequence joins TRBV9 and TRBJ1-4, with 7 positions matching TRBD1. Germline CDR1 is SGDLS and CDR2 is YYNGEE. The CDR3 is made up of 15 amino acids. V shed 0 bases and J 5 bases; nucleotides not matched to a gene: 4.

This clonotype was found a few times. The J gene is TRBJ1-4, the V gene TRBV6-1; D is unclear. The CDR3 totals 14 residues. The V end was cut by 1 base, the J end by 4 bases, with 7 bases between. CDR1 and CDR2 (germline): MNHNS, SASEGT. The CDR3 is CASSEGYSNEKLFF. Written as DNA, the CDR3 is TGTGCCAGCAGTGAAGGGTATAGTAATGAAAAACTGTTTTTT.

This clonotype was recorded at least ten times. The V gene is TRBV12-3 or TRBV12-4, the J gene TRBJ1-5; no reliable D call. V was shortened by 2 bases and J by 7 bases, with 6 bases between the two germline ends. This CDR3 contains 12 residues. The CDR3 DNA reads TGTGCCAGCAGTTTACTTGGACAGCCCCAGCATTTT. Its protein is CASSLLGQPQHF.

The chain joins TRBV25-1 to TRBJ1-6; weak D call: TRBD1 (5 bases). Germline assignment: CDR1 MGHDK and CDR2 SYGVNS. The CDR3 consists of 14 residues. V gave up 6 bases and J gave up 8 bases, with 14 bases separating them. The CDR3 DNA is TGTGCCAGCAGCTCAGGGTTTTGGGATTCACCCCTCCACTTT. Residues: CASSSGFWDSPLHF.

This clonotype occurred many times. The CDR3 loop reads CAHDRVAYEQYF. The CDR3 nucleotides read TGTGCCCACGACAGGGTAGCCTACGAGCAGTACTTC. V usage is TRBV6-5 and J usage is TRBJ2-7, with 7 bases aligning to TRBD1. After removal of 11 bases from V and 2 bases from J, the junction contained 6 bases not matched to a gene. The CDR3 sequence is 12 residues long. Germline V gene data show CDR1 as MNHEY and CDR2 as SVGAGI.

V is TRBV10-3 and J is TRBJ1-3, with no clear D. Trimming cost V 3 bases and J 1 base, with 7 bases left between them. Germline CDR1 ENHRY, CDR2 SYGVKD. The CDR3 is 14 amino acids. The CDR3 reads CAISESESGNTIYF. For the CDR3, the DNA is TGTGCCATCAGTGAAAGTGAATCTGGAAACACCATATATTTT.

The chain links TRBV7-9 to TRBJ2-1; no definite D call. The V end lost 5 bases, the J end lost 4 bases, and 9 bases lay between the germline ends. The CDR3 is 13 amino acids. Germline CDR1 and CDR2: SEHNR and FQNEAQ (reference sequence). This CDR3 is CASSMQEYNEQFF. In DNA, the CDR3 is TGTGCCAGCAGCATGCAGGAGTACAATGAGCAGTTCTTC.

There are many counts of this clonotype. This chain links TRBV19 with TRBJ2-7; unclear D gene. The germline V gene has CDR1 LNHDA and CDR2 SQIVND (reference sequence). This CDR3 contains 13 residues. V gave up 3 bases and J gave up 2 bases, with 8 bases separating them. The CDR3, as DNA: TGTGCCAGTAGTATCAACAGCCCCTACGAGCAGTACTTC. Its protein product is CASSINSPYEQYF.

The table lists this clonotype with many counts. Mismatch with germline at one junction end may stem from a read error. The rearrangement links TRBV29-1 to TRBJ1-2; 8 bases agree with TRBD1. This CDR3 comprises 14 residues. Per the germline V gene, CDR1 is SQVTM and CDR2 is ANQGSEA. CDR3 sequence (DNA): TGCAGCGTTAAAGAAGGAGGACAGGGTGAAGGCTACACCTTC. It translates to CSVKEGGQGEGYTF.

This clonotype was seen at least ten times. This chain joins TRBV2 and TRBJ2-3; the match to TRBD2 covers 13 bases. Germline CDR1 reads SNHLY; CDR2 reads FYNNEI. J was trimmed by 6 bases and V by 6 bases; bases with no gene match: 9. The CDR3 runs to 16 residues. CDR3 region: CASRGGLAGSGDTQYF. The CDR3 DNA is TGTGCCAGCAGGGGGGGACTAGCGGGGTCGGGCGATACGCAGTATTTT.

On this clonotype: A read error is possible here, since a much larger clone lies one base away. The chain carries TRBV7-9 and TRBJ2-7, with TRBD1 matching 7 bases. The germline CDR1 and CDR2 sequences are SEHNR and FQNEAQ (reference sequence). CDR3 length: 14 residues. CDR3 in DNA: TGTGTCAGCAGCCGAGGTCAGGGGGCCTACGAGCAGTACTTC. Its protein is CVSSRGQGAYEQYF. Full variable domain (missing parts from reference TRBV7-9 and TRBJ2-7): DTGVSQNPRHKITKRGQNVTFRCDPISEHNRLYWYRQTLGQGPEFLTYFQNEAQLEKSRLLSDRFSAERPKGSFSTLEIQRTEQGDSAMYLCVSSRGQGAYEQYFGPGTRLTVT.

This clonotype was counted between two and nine times. This chain connects TRBV20-1 to TRBJ2-7, with D possibly being TRBD1 or TRBD2 (5 bases each). The CDR3 covers 15 residues. Trimming took 0 bases from V and 3 from J, leaving 15 bases between them. Looked up from germline, CDR1 is DFQATT and CDR2 is SNEGSKA (reference sequence). The DNA for the CDR3 is TGCAGTGCTAGAGATGAGGGGCGTTCTGTCTACGAGCAGTACTTC. As protein: CSARDEGRSVYEQYF.

The count of this clonotype is one. The chain combines TRBV7-9 with TRBJ1-2; 8 bases are shared with TRBD1. Germline CDR1 is SEHNR and CDR2 is FQNEAQ (reference sequence). The CDR3 has 14 residues. The J segment lost 6 bases and the V segment lost 0 bases, leaving 3 bases of the junction unmatched. The CDR3 DNA reads TGTGCCAGCAGCTTAGCGGACAGGGACCATGGCTACACCTTC. It specifies CASSLADRDHGYTF.

In this sample, this clonotype turned up many times. The rearrangement uses TRBV6-8 and TRBJ1-3; D unresolved. The CDR3 contains 13 residues. V shed 6 bases and J shed 2 bases, with 8 bases lying between them. Germline CDR1 reads MNHGY; CDR2 reads SAAAGT. The CDR3 nucleotides read TGTGCCAGCAGCCTACTACCTGGAAACACCATATATTTT. Encoded protein: CASSLLPGNTIYF.

The table lists this clonotype with many counts. The rearrangement links TRBV10-3 to TRBJ1-1; D is uncertain. Trimming cost V 0 bases and J 1 base, with 6 bases left between them. The CDR3 is 14 residues long. Germline V CDR1 and CDR2: ENHRY, SYGVKD. CDR3 nucleotides: TGTGCCATCAGTGAGTCTCAGTCGAACACTGAAGCTTTCTTT. It translates to CAISESQSNTEAFF.

V and J are TRBV29-1 and TRBJ1-2; possibly TRBD1 for D (5 bases). Germline V gene lookup returns CDR1 SQVTM and CDR2 ANQGSEA. This CDR3 is built from 12 residues. The germline V and J ends were trimmed by 7 bases and 3 bases, with 12 bases remaining between them. The CDR3 DNA is TGCAGCGGGGGCGACGGCTACTATGGCTACACCTTC. Amino acid sequence: CSGGDGYYGYTF.

This clonotype came up a few times. This rearrangement joins TRBV2 to TRBJ2-1, with D possibly matching TRBD2 (6 bases). V lost 2 bases to trimming and J lost 1 base, with 9 bases between them. The CDR3 totals 15 residues. Looked up from germline, CDR1 is SNHLY and CDR2 is FYNNEI. CDR3 sequence (DNA): TGTGCCAGCAGTGAAAGCGGGCGGTCCTACAATGAGCAGTTCTTC. Translated: CASSESGRSYNEQFF.

The rearrangement links TRBV20-1 to TRBJ1-5; D ambiguous. The CDR3 extends over 12 amino acids. In germline, CDR1 is DFQATT, CDR2 SNEGSKA (reference sequence). Trimming removed 2 bases at V and 2 bases at J, with 4 bases between. The CDR3 DNA reads TGCAGTGCTAGACAGGGCAATCAGCCCCAGCATTTT. Translating it yields CSARQGNQPQHF.

The chain uses TRBV2 and TRBJ2-7; tentatively, D is TRBD2 (6 bases). The CDR3 is 14 amino acids. Trimming pared 8 bases from V and 6 bases from J, leaving 20 bases between. Germline V gene lookup returns CDR1 SNHLY and CDR2 FYNNEI. The CDR3 here is CASRKGQGGVEQYF. The CDR3, as DNA: TGTGCCAGCCGAAAGGGTCAGGGAGGTGTCGAGCAGTACTTC.

This chain uses TRBV6-1 with TRBJ1-5; D not resolved. Germline values: CDR1 MNHNS, CDR2 SASEGT. V was trimmed by 2 bases and J by 5 bases, leaving 7 bases between them. The CDR3 has 13 amino acids. Written as DNA, the CDR3 is TGTGCCAGCAGTGAAACCCTTTATCAGCCCCAGCATTTT. It yields the protein CASSETLYQPQHF.

This clonotype was found once. The chain is built from TRBV29-1 and TRBJ2-7, with TRBD1 matching over 7 bases. V lost 5 bases to trimming and J lost 6 bases; unmatched junction nucleotides: 10. The germline gives CDR1 SQVTM, CDR2 ANQGSEA. The CDR3 loop spans 13 amino acids. The CDR3 DNA sequence: TGCAGCGTTAGGGACAGCCTCATCTGCGAGCAGTACTTC. Its protein product is CSVRDSLICEQYF.

Details on this clonotype: A read error is possible here, since a much larger clone lies one base away. V is TRBV7-2 and J is TRBJ1-5; the D is unclear. Trimming pared 3 bases from V and 5 bases from J, leaving 8 bases between. The CDR3 contains 13 residues. Germline V gene data show CDR1 as SGHTA and CDR2 as FQGNSA. Here the CDR3 reads CASSFREDQPQHF. The CDR3 bases are TGTGCCAGCAGCTTCCGGGAGGATCAGCCCCAGCATTTT.